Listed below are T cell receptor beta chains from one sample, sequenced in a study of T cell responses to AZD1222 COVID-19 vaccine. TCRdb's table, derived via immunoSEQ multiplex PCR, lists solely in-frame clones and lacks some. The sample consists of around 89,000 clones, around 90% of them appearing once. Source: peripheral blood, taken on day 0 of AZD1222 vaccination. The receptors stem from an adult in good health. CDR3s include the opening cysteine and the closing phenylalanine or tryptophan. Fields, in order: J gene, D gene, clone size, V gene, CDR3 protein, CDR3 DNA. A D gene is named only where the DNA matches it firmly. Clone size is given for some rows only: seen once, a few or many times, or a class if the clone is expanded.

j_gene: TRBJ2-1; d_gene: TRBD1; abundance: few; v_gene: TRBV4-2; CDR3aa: CASSAPGTGGLNEQFF; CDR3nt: TGTGCCAGCAGCGCACCCGGGACAGGGGGCTTAAATGAGCAGTTCTTC
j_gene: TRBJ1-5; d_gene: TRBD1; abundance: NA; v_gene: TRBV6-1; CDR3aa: CASSGPGTGAFNQPQHF; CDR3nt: TGTGCCAGCAGTGGCCCCGGGACAGGGGCCTTCAATCAGCCCCAGCATTTT
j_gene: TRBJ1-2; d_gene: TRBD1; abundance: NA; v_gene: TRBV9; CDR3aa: CASSVAPAAGTGNGYTF; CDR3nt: TGTGCCAGCAGCGTAGCTCCAGCCGCCGGGACAGGGAATGGCTACACCTTC
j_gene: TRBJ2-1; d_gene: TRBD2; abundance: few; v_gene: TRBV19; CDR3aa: CASSSELAGKDNEQFF; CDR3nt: TGTGCCAGTAGTTCCGAACTAGCGGGGAAAGATAATGAGCAGTTCTTC
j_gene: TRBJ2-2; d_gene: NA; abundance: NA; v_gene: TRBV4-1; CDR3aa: CASSQDRLVRRDKHTGELFF; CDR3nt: TGCGCCAGCAGCCAAGATCGACTCGTAAGGAGGGACAAGCACACCGGGGAGCTGTTTTTT
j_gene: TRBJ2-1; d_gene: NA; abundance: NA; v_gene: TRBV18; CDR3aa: CASSPLGIEQFF; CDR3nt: TGTGCCAGCTCACCATTGGGGATTGAGCAGTTCTTC
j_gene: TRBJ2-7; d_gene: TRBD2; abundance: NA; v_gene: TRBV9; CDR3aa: CASSVVERGPPYEQYF; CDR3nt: TGTGCCAGCAGCGTAGTCGAGCGGGGGCCCCCCTACGAGCAGTACTTC
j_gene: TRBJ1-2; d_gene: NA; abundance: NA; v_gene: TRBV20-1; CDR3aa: CSVLTGGYTF; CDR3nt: TGCAGTGTTCTGACTGGGGGCTACACCTTC
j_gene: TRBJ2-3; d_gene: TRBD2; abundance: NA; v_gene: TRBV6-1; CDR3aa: CASSVALRGGAADTQYF; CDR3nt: TGTGCCAGCAGTGTGGCTCTACGCGGGGGGGCGGCAGATACGCAGTATTTT
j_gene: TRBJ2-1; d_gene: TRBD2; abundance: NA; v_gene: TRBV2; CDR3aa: CASKLPGLALPEQFF; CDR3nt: TGTGCCAGCAAACTCCCGGGACTAGCACTCCCTGAGCAGTTCTTC
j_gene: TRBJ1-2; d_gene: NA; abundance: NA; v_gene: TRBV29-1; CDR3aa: CSATGHGGYTF; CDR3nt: TGCAGCGCTACAGGGCACGGCGGCTACACCTTC
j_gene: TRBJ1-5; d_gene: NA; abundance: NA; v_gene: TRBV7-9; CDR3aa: CASSLAGGDGNQPQHF; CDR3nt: TGTGCCAGCAGCTTAGCGGGGGGGGATGGCAATCAGCCCCAGCATTTT
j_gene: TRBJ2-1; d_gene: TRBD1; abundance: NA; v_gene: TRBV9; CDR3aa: CASSPTSRQGLKQFF; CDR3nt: TGTGCCAGCAGCCCGACCTCGAGACAGGGATTAAAGCAGTTCTTC
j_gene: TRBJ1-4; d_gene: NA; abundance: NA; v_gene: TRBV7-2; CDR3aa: CASSISPNPNEKLFF; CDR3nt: TGTGCCAGCAGCATCAGTCCGAACCCAAATGAAAAACTGTTTTTT
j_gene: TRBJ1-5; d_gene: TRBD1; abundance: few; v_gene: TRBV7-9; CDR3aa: CASSLGGTGYQPQHF; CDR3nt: TGTGCCAGCAGCTTAGGAGGGACAGGGTATCAGCCCCAGCATTTT
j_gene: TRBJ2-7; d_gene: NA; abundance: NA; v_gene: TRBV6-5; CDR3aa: CASSPGTGSSYEQYF; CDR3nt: TGTGCCAGCAGTCCCGGGACTGGCAGCTCCTACGAGCAGTACTTC
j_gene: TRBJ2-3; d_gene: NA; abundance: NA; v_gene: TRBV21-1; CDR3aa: CASSKSGGAVPTDTQYF; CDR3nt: TGTGCCAGCAGCAAAAGCGGGGGGGCCGTTCCCACAGATACGCAGTATTTT
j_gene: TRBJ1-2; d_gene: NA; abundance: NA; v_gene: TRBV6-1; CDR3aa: CASSDPGDINYGYTF; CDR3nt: TGTGCCAGCAGTGATCCAGGCGACATTAACTATGGCTACACCTTC
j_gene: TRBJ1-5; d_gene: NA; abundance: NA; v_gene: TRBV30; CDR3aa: CAWSRQTGSNQPQHF; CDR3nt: TGTGCCTGGAGTAGACAGACGGGGAGCAATCAGCCCCAGCATTTT
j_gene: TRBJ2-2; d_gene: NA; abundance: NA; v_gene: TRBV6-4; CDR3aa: CASSDRKIANTGELFF; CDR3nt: TGTGCCAGCAGTGACAGAAAAATCGCGAACACCGGGGAGCTGTTTTTT
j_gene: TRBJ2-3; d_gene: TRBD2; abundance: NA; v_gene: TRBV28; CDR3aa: CASSSPRLAGTTDTQYF; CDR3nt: TGTGCCAGCAGTTCCCCTAGACTAGCGGGGACCACAGATACGCAGTATTTT
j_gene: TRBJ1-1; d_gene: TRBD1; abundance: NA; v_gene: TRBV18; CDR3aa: CASSPPNRGDTEAFF; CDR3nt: TGTGCCAGCTCACCTCCAAACAGGGGAGACACTGAAGCTTTCTTT
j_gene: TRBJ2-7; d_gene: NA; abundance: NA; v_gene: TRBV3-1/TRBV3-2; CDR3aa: CASSQDLWSLSYEQYF; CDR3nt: TGTGCCAGCAGCCAAGATCTCTGGAGCCTCTCCTACGAGCAGTACTTC
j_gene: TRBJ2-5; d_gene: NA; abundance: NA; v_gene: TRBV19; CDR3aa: CASTTVFGGQETQYF; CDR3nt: TGTGCCAGTACCACGGTGTTCGGAGGCCAAGAGACCCAGTACTTC
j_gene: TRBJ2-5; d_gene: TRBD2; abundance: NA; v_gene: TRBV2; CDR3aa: CASSDGTSGGAGETQYF; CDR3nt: TGTGCCAGCAGCGATGGGACTAGCGGGGGGGCAGGAGAGACCCAGTACTTC
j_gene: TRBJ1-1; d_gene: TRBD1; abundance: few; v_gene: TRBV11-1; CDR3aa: CASSPTLGQGRTEAFF; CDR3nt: TGTGCCAGCAGCCCTACTCTGGGACAGGGGCGCACTGAAGCTTTCTTT
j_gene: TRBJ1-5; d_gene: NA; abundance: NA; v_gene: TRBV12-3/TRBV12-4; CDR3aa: CASSGQYQPQHF; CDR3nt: TGTGCCAGCAGCGGACAGTATCAGCCCCAGCATTTT
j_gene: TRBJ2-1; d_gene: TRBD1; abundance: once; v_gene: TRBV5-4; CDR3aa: CASSEGQYSYNEQFF; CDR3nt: TGTGCCAGCAGCGAGGGACAGTACTCCTACAATGAGCAGTTCTTC
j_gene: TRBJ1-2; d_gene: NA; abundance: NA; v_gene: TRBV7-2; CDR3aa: CASSLGQVYGYTF; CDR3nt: TGTGCCAGCAGCTTAGGTCAAGTCTATGGCTACACCTTC
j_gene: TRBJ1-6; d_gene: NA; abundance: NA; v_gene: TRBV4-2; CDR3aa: CASSQGTGLLNSPLHF; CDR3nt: TGTGCCAGCAGCCAAGGGACGGGACTTCTTAATTCACCCCTCCACTTT
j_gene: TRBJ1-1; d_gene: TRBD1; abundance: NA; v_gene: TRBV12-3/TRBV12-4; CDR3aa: CAGRGQLNTEAFF; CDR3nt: TGTGCGGGTCGGGGACAGTTGAACACTGAAGCTTTCTTT
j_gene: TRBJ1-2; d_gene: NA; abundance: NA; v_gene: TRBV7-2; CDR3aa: CASSLSHGYYGYTF; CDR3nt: TGTGCCAGCAGCTTAAGTCACGGATACTATGGCTACACCTTC
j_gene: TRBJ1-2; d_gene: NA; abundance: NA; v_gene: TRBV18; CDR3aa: CASSPGVANYGYTF; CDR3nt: TGTGCCAGCTCACCGGGGGTAGCTAACTATGGCTACACCTTC
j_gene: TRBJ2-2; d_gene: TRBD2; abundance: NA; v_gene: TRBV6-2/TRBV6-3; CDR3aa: CASSKTSGGGTGELFF; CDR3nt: TGTGCCAGCAGTAAGACTAGCGGGGGAGGTACCGGGGAGCTGTTTTTT
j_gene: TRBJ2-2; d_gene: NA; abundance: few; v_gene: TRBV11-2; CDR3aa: CASSLGFRGGLFF; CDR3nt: TGTGCCAGCAGCTTAGGCTTCAGGGGAGGGCTGTTTTTT
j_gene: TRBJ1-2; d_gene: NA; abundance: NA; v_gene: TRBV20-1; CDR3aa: CSALYPGYTF; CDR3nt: TGCAGTGCTCTCTACCCCGGCTACACCTTC
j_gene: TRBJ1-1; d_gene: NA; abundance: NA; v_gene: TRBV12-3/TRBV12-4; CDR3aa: CASSLGMNTEAFF; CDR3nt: TGTGCCAGCAGTTTAGGGATGAACACTGAAGCTTTCTTT
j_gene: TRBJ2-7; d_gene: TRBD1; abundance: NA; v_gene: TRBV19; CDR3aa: CASSPRTGQGYEQYF; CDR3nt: TGTGCCAGTAGCCCTCGGACAGGTCAGGGGTACGAGCAGTACTTC
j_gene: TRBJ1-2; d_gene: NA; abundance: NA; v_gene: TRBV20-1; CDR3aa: CSASSGIGSNGYTF; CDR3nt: TGCAGTGCTAGTAGCGGCATAGGGAGTAATGGCTACACCTTC
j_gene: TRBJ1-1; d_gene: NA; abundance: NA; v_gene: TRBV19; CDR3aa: CASSRRGPGLGHTEAFF; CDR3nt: TGTGCCAGTAGTAGACGGGGGCCGGGGCTCGGGCACACTGAAGCTTTCTTT
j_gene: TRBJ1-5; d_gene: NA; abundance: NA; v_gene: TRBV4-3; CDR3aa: CASSQTRDQPQHF; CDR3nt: TGCGCCAGCAGCCAGACTCGGGATCAGCCCCAGCATTTT
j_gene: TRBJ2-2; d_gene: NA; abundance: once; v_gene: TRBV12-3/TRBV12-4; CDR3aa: CASRPQLTGELFF; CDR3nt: TGTGCCAGCAGGCCTCAATTGACCGGGGAGCTGTTTTTT
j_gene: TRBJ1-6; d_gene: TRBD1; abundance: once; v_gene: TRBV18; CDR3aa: CASSPSGQGISSPLHF; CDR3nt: TGTGCCAGCTCACCTTCGGGACAGGGTATTAGTTCACCCCTCCACTTT
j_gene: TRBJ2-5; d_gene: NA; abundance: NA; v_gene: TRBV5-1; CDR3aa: CASSLPKGQIQETQYF; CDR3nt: TGCGCCAGCAGCTTGCCGAAAGGACAGATACAAGAGACCCAGTACTTC
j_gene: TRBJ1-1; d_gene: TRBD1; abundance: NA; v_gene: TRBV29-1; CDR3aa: CSVDGTANTEAFF; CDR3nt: TGCAGCGTTGATGGGACAGCGAACACTGAAGCTTTCTTT
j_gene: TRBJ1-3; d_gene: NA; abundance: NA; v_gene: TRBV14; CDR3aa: CASSQDLSGPHGTGNTIYF; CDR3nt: TGTGCCAGCAGCCAAGACCTATCTGGACCCCACGGCACTGGAAACACCATATATTTT
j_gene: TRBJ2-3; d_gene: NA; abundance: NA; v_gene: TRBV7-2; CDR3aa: CASSLARGTDTQYF; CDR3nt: TGTGCCAGCAGCTTAGCGCGGGGTACAGATACGCAGTATTTT
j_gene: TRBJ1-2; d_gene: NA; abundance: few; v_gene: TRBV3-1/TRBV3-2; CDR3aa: CASSQVTENYGYTF; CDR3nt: TGTGCCAGCAGCCAGGTAACGGAAAACTATGGCTACACCTTC
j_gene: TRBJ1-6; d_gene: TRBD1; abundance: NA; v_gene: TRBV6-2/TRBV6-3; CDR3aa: CASSADRGIYRSPLHF; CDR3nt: TGTGCCAGCAGCGCCGACAGGGGTATTTATCGTTCACCCCTCCACTTT
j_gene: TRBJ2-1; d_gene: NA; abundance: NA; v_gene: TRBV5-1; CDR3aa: CASSLWDFGDNEQFF; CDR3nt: TGCGCCAGCAGCCTCTGGGACTTCGGGGACAATGAGCAGTTCTTC
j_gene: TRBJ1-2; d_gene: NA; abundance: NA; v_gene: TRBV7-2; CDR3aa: CASSPHGRYGYTF; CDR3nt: TGTGCCAGCAGCCCCCACGGAAGATATGGCTACACCTTC
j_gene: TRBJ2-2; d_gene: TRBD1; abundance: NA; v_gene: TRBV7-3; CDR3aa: CASSPRQGFTGELFF; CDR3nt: TGTGCCAGCAGCCCTCGACAGGGGTTCACCGGGGAGCTGTTTTTT
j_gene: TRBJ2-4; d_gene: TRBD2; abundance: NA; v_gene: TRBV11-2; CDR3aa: CASSSLAGARNIQYF; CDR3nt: TGTGCCAGCAGCTCACTAGCGGGGGCGAGAAACATTCAGTACTTC
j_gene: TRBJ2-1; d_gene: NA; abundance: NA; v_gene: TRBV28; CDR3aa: CASSLPGTLSNEQFF; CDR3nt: TGTGCCAGCAGTTTACCCGGGACACTAAGCAATGAGCAGTTCTTC